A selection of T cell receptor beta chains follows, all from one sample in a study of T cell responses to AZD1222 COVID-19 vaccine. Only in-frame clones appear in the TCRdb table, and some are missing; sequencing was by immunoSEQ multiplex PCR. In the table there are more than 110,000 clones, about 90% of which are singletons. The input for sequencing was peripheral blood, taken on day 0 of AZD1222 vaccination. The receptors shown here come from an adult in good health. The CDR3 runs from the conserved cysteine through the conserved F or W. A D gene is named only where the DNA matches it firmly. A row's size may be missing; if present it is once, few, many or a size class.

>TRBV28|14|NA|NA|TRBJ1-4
TGTGCCAGCAGGGCCTCAGCGCGTAATGAAAAACTGTTTTTT
CASRASARNEKLFF
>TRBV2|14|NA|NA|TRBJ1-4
TGTGCCAGCAGAGAAGTCAGGATAAATGAAAAACTGTTTTTT
CASREVRINEKLFF
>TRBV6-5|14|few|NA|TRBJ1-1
TGTGCCAGCAGGGCCGACGGCATGAACACTGAAGCTTTCTTT
CASRADGMNTEAFF
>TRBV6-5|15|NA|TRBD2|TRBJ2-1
TGTGCCAGCACCACTTGGACTAGCGGGGCTTCTGAGCAGTTCTTC
CASTTWTSGASEQFF
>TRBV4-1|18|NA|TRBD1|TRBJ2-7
TGCGCCAGCAGCCAAGTAAATACCGGGACAGGGACGCCTTACGAGCAGTACTTC
CASSQVNTGTGTPYEQYF
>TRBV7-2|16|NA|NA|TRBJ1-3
TGTGCCAGCAGTCGTCCGGGAGGCCCCTCTGGAAACACCATATATTTT
CASSRPGGPSGNTIYF
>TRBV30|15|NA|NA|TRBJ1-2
TGTGCCTGGAGCAAAAAGGAGGGGGTTAGCTATGGCTACACCTTC
CAWSKKEGVSYGYTF
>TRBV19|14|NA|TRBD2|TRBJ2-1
TGTGCCAGTAGTAAGGCGGGAGGCTACAATGAGCAGTTCTTC
CASSKAGGYNEQFF
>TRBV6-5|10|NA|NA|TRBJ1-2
TGTGCCACCATGGAGGTTGGCTACACCTTC
CATMEVGYTF
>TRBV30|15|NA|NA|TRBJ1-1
TGTGCCTGGAGGGTAATCCGACAGAGGGACACTGAAGCTTTCTTT
CAWRVIRQRDTEAFF
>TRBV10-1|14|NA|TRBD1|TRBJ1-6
TGCGCCAGCAGCTCGGGACAGGGCTATTCACCCCTCCACTTT
CASSSGQGYSPLHF
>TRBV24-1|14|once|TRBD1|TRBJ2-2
TGTGCCACCAGCGGACAGGTCAACACCGGGGAGCTGTTTTTT
CATSGQVNTGELFF
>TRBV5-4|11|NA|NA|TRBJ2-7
TGTGCCTACCGACGGGGCTACGAGCAGTACTTC
CAYRRGYEQYF
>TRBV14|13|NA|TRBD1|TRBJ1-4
TGTGCCAGCAGCCAGGACAGGGGGCGGAAACTGTTTTTT
CASSQDRGRKLFF
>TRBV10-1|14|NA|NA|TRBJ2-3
TGCGCCAGCAGTGTGTCTCCAGACACAGATACGCAGTATTTT
CASSVSPDTDTQYF
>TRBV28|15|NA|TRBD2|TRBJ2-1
TGTGCCATCGGTGCTAGCGGGAGGGCCAGGGATGAGCAGTTCTTC
CAIGASGRARDEQFF
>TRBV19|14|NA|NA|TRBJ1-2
TGTGCCAGTATGGGGAGCGCACCTAACTATGGCTACACCTTC
CASMGSAPNYGYTF
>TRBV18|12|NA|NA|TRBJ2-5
TGTGCCAGCTCGCTTTACCAAGAGACCCAGTACTTC
CASSLYQETQYF
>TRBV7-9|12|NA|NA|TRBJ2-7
TGTGCCAGCAGCTTAACTACCTACGAGCAGTACTTC
CASSLTTYEQYF
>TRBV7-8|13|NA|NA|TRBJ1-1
TGTGCCAGCAGCTATAGCCTGAACACTGAAGCTTTCTTT
CASSYSLNTEAFF
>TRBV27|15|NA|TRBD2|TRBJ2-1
TGTGCCAGCAGTTTACGTAAACTAGCGGACAATGAGCAGTTCTTC
CASSLRKLADNEQFF
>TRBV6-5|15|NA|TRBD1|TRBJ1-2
TGTGCCAGCCTCGAAACCGCAGGGGGGAACTATGGCTACACCTTC
CASLETAGGNYGYTF
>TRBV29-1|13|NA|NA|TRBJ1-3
TGCAGCGCCACAGGGAGTTCTGGAAACACCATATATTTT
CSATGSSGNTIYF
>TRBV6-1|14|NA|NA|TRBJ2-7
TGTGCCAGCAGTGACCAATGGCTAGCCTACGAGCAGTACTTC
CASSDQWLAYEQYF
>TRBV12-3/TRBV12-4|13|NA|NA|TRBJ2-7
TGTGCCAGCAGTTTGCTAGCGACCCACGAGCAGTACTTC
CASSLLATHEQYF
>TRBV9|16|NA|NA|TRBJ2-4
TGTGCCAGCAGCCCCCGGGGCCTCGGGGCCAAAAACATTCAGTACTTC
CASSPRGLGAKNIQYF
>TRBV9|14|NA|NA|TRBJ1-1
TGTGCCAGCAGCGTGGCGCTGCCGAACACTGAAGCTTTCTTT
CASSVALPNTEAFF
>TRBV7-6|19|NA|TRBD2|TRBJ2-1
TGTGCCAGCAGCCACAAGGGCGGACTAGCGGGAGAATGGGACAATGAGCAGTTCTTC
CASSHKGGLAGEWDNEQFF
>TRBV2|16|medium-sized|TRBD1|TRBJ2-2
TGTGCCAGCAGAGACCCGGGACAGGGGGCGTCGGGGGAGCTGTTTTTT
CASRDPGQGASGELFF
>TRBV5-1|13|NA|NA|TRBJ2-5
TGCGCCAGCAGCTTCAGGGATCGAGAGACCCAGTACTTC
CASSFRDRETQYF
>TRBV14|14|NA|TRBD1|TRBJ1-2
TGTGCCAGCAGCACCCCGGGACAGGGGGCCCGGTACACCTTC
CASSTPGQGARYTF
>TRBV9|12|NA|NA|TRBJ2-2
TGTGCCAGCAGCCCAGGTGACGGGGAGCTGTTTTTT
CASSPGDGELFF
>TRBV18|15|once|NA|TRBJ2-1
TGTGCCAGCTCACCACTCGCGGCTAGACTCAATGAGCAGTTCTTC
CASSPLAARLNEQFF
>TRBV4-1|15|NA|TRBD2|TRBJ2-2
TGCGCCAGCAGCGTACTAGCGGGTAACACCGGGGAGCTGTTTTTT
CASSVLAGNTGELFF
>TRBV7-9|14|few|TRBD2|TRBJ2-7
TGTGCCAGCACCTCTGGCGGGAGCTACCACGAGCAGTACTTC
CASTSGGSYHEQYF
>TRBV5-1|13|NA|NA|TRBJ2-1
TGCGCCAGCCCCCGGTCCTCCTACAATGAGCAGTTCTTC
CASPRSSYNEQFF